This TCR beta chain is drawn from a study of shared clonotypes between healthy human individuals. Study-wide results and caveats: Tissue TCR repertoires likely differ from these blood-only repertoires.

The J segment lost 9 bases and the V segment lost 4 bases, leaving 15 bases of the junction unmatched. The CDR3 loop spans 16 amino acids. Germline CDR1 SGHAT, CDR2 FQNNGV. Without sorting, samples used tens of millions of PBMCs for genomic DNA. TCRdb's table, derived via immunoSEQ multiplex PCR, lists solely in-frame clones and lacks some. The sample shows fewer than 700,000 clones, roughly four fifths of them seen only once. About this clone: Its specificity is unknown.

The chain carries TRBV11-2 and TRBJ2-5; 9 bases are a match to TRBD2. The receptor comes from a woman aged 40-49 years in good health. Some clones in this sample may be carry-over from other donors' samples. Sample: PBMCs. The CDR3: CASSSPGLAPEGAQYF. The CDR3, as DNA: TGTGCCAGCAGCTCACCGGGACTAGCCCCAGAGGGGGCCCAGTACTTC.